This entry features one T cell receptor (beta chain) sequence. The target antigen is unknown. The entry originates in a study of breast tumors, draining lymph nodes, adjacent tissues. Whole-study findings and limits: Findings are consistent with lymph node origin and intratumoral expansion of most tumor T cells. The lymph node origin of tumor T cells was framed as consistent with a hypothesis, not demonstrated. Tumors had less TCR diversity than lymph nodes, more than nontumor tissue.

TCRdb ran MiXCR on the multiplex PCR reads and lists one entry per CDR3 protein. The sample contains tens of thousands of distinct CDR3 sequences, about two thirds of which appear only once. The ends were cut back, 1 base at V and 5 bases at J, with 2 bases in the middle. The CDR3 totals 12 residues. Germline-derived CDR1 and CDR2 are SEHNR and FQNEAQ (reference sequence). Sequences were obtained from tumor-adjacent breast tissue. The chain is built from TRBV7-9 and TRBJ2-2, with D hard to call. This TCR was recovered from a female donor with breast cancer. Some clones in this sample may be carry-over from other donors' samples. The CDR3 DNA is TGTGCCAGCAGCTTAGTAACCGGGGAGCTGTTTTTT. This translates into CASSLVTGELFF. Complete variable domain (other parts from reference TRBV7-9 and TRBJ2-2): DTGVSQNPRHKITKRGQNVTFRCDPISEHNRLYWYRQTLGQGPEFLTYFQNEAQLEKSRLLSDRFSAERPKGSFSTLEIQRTEQGDSAMYLCASSLVTGELFFGEGSRLTVL.